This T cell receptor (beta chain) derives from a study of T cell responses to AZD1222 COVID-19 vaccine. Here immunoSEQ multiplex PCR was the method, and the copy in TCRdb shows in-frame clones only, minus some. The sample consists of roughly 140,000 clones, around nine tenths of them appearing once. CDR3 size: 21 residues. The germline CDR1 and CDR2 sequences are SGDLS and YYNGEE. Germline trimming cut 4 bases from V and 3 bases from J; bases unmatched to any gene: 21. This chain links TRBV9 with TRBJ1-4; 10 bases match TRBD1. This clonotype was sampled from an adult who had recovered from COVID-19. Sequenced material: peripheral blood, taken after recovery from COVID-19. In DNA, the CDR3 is TGTGCCAGCAGCTCCACCCCCGGGACAGGGGTAGGAAGAGTGTCTAATGAAAAACTGTTTTTT. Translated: CASSSTPGTGVGRVSNEKLFF.